The 8 T cell receptor beta chains below come from one sample, sequenced in a study of blood T cell repertoires in COVID-19 (TCRdb year 2020). Library method: the immunoSEQ multiplex PCR assay. TCRdb holds this immuneACCESS table with in-frame rearrangements only. Some clones are missing; in checked studies, unresolved V genes explain under half, and the rest has no known cause. In this sample the table shows 95,000 to 150,000 clones, around four fifths of which occur a single time. In total, the top ten clones hold 10% to 15% of the sample. The sample was peripheral blood. The origin of the receptors is a man between 60 and 75 years old with acute or convalescent COVID-19.

The chain employs TRBV2 and TRBJ1-1; 8 bases match TRBD1. The CDR3 is 16 residues long. J was trimmed by 1 base and V by 5 bases; bases with no gene match: 9. Germline loops: CDR1 SNHLY, CDR2 FYNNEI. CDR3 sequence: CASSSAGGAWNTEAFF. CDR3 nucleotide sequence: TGTGCCAGCAGTTCCGCAGGGGGCGCTTGGAACACTGAAGCTTTCTTT.

V gene TRBV7-2 combines with J gene TRBJ1-1; no reliable D call. V was shortened by 2 bases and J by 5 bases, with 9 bases between the two germline ends. From germline, CDR1 is SGHTA and CDR2 FQGNSA. The CDR3 is made up of 13 amino acids. The CDR3 DNA reads as TGTGCCAGCAGCTTAAGAGGTCGAACTGAAGCTTTCTTT. This encodes CASSLRGRTEAFF.

The V gene is TRBV9, the J gene TRBJ2-4, with D possibly being TRBD1 (6 bases). CDR3 length: 13 residues. CDR1 SGDLS and CDR2 YYNGEE come from the germline V gene. V was pared by 4 bases and J by 15 bases, with 20 bases between. DNA of the CDR3: TGTGCCAGCAGCCCCCAGTACCGGGACATCCCGTACTTC. Translating it yields CASSPQYRDIPYF. The variable domain in full, with the rest retrieved from reference TRBV9 and TRBJ2-4, is DSGVTQTPKHLITATGQRVTLRCSPRSGDLSVYWYQQSLDQGLQFLIQYYNGEERAKGNILERFSAQQFPDLHSELNLSSLELGDSALYFCASSPQYRDIPYFGAGTRLSVL.

This clone occurred a few times. The rearrangement uses TRBV5-1 and TRBJ1-4, with D perhaps matching TRBD1 (5 bases). V lost 4 bases to trimming and J lost 8 bases, with 18 bases between them. The germline CDR1 and CDR2 sequences are SGHRS and YFSETQ. CDR3 size: 15 residues. The DNA for the CDR3 is TGCGCCAGCAGCCCCGGGGGGGTCCGATTAGAAAAACTGTTTTTT. It encodes CASSPGGVRLEKLFF.

This sequence joins TRBV28 and TRBJ2-7; 8 positions agree with TRBD1. V gave up 7 bases and J gave up 2 bases; unmatched junction bases: 13. The germline gives CDR1 MDHEN, CDR2 SYDVKM. CDR3 length: 16 residues. The CDR3 nucleotides are TGTGCCAGCACCATGGGGGGCGGGACAGGCACCTACGAGCAGTACTTC. Its protein product is CASTMGGGTGTYEQYF.

The CDR3 sequence is CASSQWDFRGGYTF. The CDR3 DNA reads TGTGCCAGCAGCCAGTGGGACTTCCGTGGTGGCTACACCTTC. This chain joins TRBV3-1 (or the pseudogene TRBV3-2) and TRBJ1-2; a weak D match, TRBD1 (5 bases). The CDR3 sequence is 14 residues long. With 3 bases removed from V and 7 bases from J, the gap between germline ends came to 15 bases. Looked up from germline, CDR1 is LGHDT and CDR2 is YNNKEL (reference sequence).

The chain has TRBV7-3 and TRBJ2-3; 8 bases are shared with TRBD1. The junction had 23 bases not matched to a gene; V was cut back by 5 bases and J by 1 base. Looked up from germline, CDR1 is SGHTA and CDR2 is FQGTGA. The CDR3 has 21 residues. The chain's CDR3 is CASSPSRRQGLDRGGTDTQYF. CDR3 sequence (DNA): TGTGCCAGCAGCCCATCCAGACGACAGGGGTTAGATAGAGGGGGCACAGATACGCAGTATTTT. Supplemented by reference TRBV7-3 and TRBJ2-3, the full variable domain reads GAGVSQTPSNKVTEKGKYVELRCDPISGHTALYWYRQSLGQGPEFLIYFQGTGAADDSGLPNDRFFAVRPEGSVSTLKIQRTERGDSAVYLCASSPSRRQGLDRGGTDTQYFGPGTRLTVL.

The chain employs TRBV19 and TRBJ1-1; D is unresolved. This CDR3 has 13 amino acids. Germline lookup yields CDR1 LNHDA and CDR2 SQIVND (reference sequence). Deletions cut 5 bases from V and 2 bases from J, with 9 bases between. CDR3 protein: CASSLSVNTEAFF. In DNA form, the CDR3 reads TGTGCCAGTAGTCTCTCGGTTAACACTGAAGCTTTCTTT.